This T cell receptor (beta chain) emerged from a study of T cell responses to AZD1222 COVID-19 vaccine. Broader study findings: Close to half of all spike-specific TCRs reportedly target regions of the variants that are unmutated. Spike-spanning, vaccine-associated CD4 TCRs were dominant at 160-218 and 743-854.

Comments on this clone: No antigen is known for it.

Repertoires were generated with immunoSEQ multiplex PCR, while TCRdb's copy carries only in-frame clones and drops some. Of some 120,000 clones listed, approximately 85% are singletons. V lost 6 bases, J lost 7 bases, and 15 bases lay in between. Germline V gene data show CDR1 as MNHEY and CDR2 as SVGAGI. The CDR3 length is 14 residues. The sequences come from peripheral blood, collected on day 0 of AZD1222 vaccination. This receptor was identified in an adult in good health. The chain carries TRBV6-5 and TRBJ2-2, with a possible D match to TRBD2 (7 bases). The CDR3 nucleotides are TGTGCCAGCAGGCACGCGGGGGCCGTCGGGGAGCTGTTTTTT. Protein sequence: CASRHAGAVGELFF.